Presented here are 21 T cell receptor beta chains from one specimen sequenced in a study of blood T cell repertoires in COVID-19. This table comes from immunoSEQ multiplex PCR, and its TCRdb copy is limited to in-frame clones, with some not included. The sample yields over 200,000 clones, roughly 90% seen once. Sequenced input: peripheral blood. Every receptor here comes from a woman aged 60-75 years with acute or convalescent COVID-19.

The rearrangement links TRBV5-1 to TRBJ1-1; a possible D gene is TRBD1 (6 bases). From germline, CDR1 is SGHRS and CDR2 YFSETQ. The CDR3 has 14 residues. The V and J ends lost 4 bases and 9 bases respectively, with 19 bases between them. CDR3 sequence: CASSPGGGEPKAFF. The DNA for the CDR3 is TGCGCCAGCAGCCCGGGGGGCGGGGAACCTAAAGCTTTCTTT.

V gene TRBV5-4 combines with J gene TRBJ1-4; 11 positions agree with TRBD1. Germline lookup yields CDR1 SGHNT and CDR2 YYREEE (reference sequence). The V gene end was trimmed by 2 bases and the J gene end by 6 bases; junction bases not matched to a gene: 6. This CDR3 comprises 16 residues. The CDR3 nucleotides read TGTGCCAGCAGCTTTAGGACAGGGGGCGGAGATGAAAAACTGTTTTTT. It specifies CASSFRTGGGDEKLFF.

The chain links TRBV12-3 or TRBV12-4 to TRBJ2-7; D may be TRBD2 (5 bases). CDR3 length: 11 residues. V was pared by 8 bases and J by 3 bases, with 8 bases between. DNA of the CDR3: TGTGCCAGCCGGGGATTCTACGAGCAGTACTTC. Residues: CASRGFYEQYF.

This clone was detected once. The J gene is TRBJ2-1, the V gene TRBV9, with TRBD2 matching over 8 bases. The length of the CDR3 is 14 residues. Trimming cost V 4 bases and J 9 bases; bases outside gene matches: 9. In germline, CDR1 is SGDLS, CDR2 YYNGEE. DNA for the CDR3: TGTGCCAGCAGCCTAGAAAGCGGGAGCGCTGAGCAGTTCTTC. Translating it yields CASSLESGSAEQFF.

The rearrangement uses TRBV5-4 and TRBJ2-7, with TRBD2 identical over 9 bases. The CDR3 length is 15 residues. V was clipped by 0 bases and J by 4 bases; unmatched bases: 5. Germline loops: CDR1 SGHNT, CDR2 YYREEE (reference sequence). CDR3 in DNA: TGTGCCAGCAGCTTGGAGAGCGGGAGGCAGTACGAGCAGTACTTC. It specifies CASSLESGRQYEQYF.

The chain carries TRBV27 and TRBJ1-3; D ambiguous. This CDR3 is 16 amino acids long. The V and J ends lost 3 bases and 0 bases respectively, with 12 bases between them. Germline values: CDR1 MNHEY, CDR2 SMNVEV (reference sequence). CDR3 in amino acids: CASSFKRPSSGNTIYF. CDR3 nucleotides: TGTGCCAGCAGTTTCAAGAGGCCTAGCTCTGGAAACACCATATATTTT.

This clone was detected only a few times. The chain recombines TRBV30 with TRBJ2-7; the D is unclear. This CDR3 spans 14 amino acids. Germline V gene sequence: CDR1 GTSNPN, CDR2 SVGIG (reference sequence). V shed 3 bases and J shed 3 bases, with 15 bases lying between them. The CDR3 DNA reads TGTGCCTGGAGCCTAGGATCGCGGATCTACGAGCAGTACTTC. This translates into CAWSLGSRIYEQYF. Full variable domain (outside the CDR3, taken from reference TRBV30 and TRBJ2-7): SQTIHQWPATLVQPVGSPLSLECTVEGTSNPNLYWYRQAAGRGLQLLFYSVGIGQISSEVPQNLSASRPQDRQFILSSKKLLLSDSGFYLCAWSLGSRIYEQYFGPGTRLTVT.

The rearrangement uses TRBV18 and TRBJ1-2; D not certain. The germline gives CDR1 KGHSH, CDR2 LQKENI. Trimming cost V 7 bases and J 2 bases, with 11 bases left between them. CDR3 length equals 13 residues. The CDR3 nucleotides are TGTGCCAGCTGGCGGGCCCTCAACTATGGCTACACCTTC. Translating gives CASWRALNYGYTF.

CDR3 residues: CASSLRVTGQGQPQHF. The CDR3 nucleotides are TGTGCCAGCAGTTTAAGGGTGACAGGGCAGGGGCAGCCCCAGCATTTT. The chain has TRBV27 and TRBJ1-5, with 7 bases fitting TRBD1. The V gene's germline CDR1 is MNHEY and CDR2 SMNVEV (reference sequence). The CDR3 runs to 16 residues. Trimming cost V 2 bases and J 7 bases; bases outside gene matches: 11.

This rearrangement joins TRBV6-5 to TRBJ1-2; 10 nucleotides agree with TRBD1. Germline loops: CDR1 MNHEY, CDR2 SVGAGI. Trimming cost V 6 bases and J 3 bases; bases outside gene matches: 1. The CDR3 runs 13 residues. For the CDR3, the DNA is TGTGCCAGCAGGGACAGGGGGTACTATGGCTACACCTTC. Its protein is CASRDRGYYGYTF.

The genes are TRBV28 and TRBJ1-4; 7 nucleotides line up with TRBD1. The germline V gene has CDR1 MDHEN and CDR2 SYDVKM. The CDR3 runs to 15 residues. With 1 base clipped from V and 5 bases from J, the junction kept 4 bases outside the gene matches. CDR3 loop: CASSLLGTVNEKLFF. The CDR3 DNA reads TGTGCCAGCAGTTTATTGGGGACAGTAAATGAAAAACTGTTTTTT. The whole variable domain, remainder taken from reference TRBV28 and TRBJ1-4, is DVKVTQSSRYLVKRTGEKVFLECVQDMDHENMFWYRQDPGLGLRLIYFSYDVKMKEKGDIPEGYSVSREKKERFSLILESASTNQTSMYLCASSLLGTVNEKLFFGSGTQLSVL.

The chain combines TRBV28 with TRBJ2-5; 11 nucleotides match TRBD2. Germline loops: CDR1 MDHEN, CDR2 SYDVKM. The trim removed 0 bases at V and 5 bases at J, leaving 8 bases unmatched. The CDR3 runs to 17 residues. The CDR3 loop is CASSLWFASGRNETQYF. Here the CDR3 DNA reads TGTGCCAGCAGTTTATGGTTTGCTAGCGGGAGGAATGAGACCCAGTACTTC.

This chain links TRBV24-1 with TRBJ2-7, with TRBD1 matching over 7 bases. V was pared by 4 bases and J by 0 bases, with 11 bases of the junction left unmatched. This CDR3 is 17 amino acids long. CDR1 KGHDR and CDR2 SFDVKD come from the germline V gene. The CDR3 DNA is TGTGCCACCAGTGACCCCTCCCAAGGGGGCCACTCCTACGAGCAGTACTTC. Translation: CATSDPSQGGHSYEQYF.

V and J are TRBV6-1 and TRBJ1-2, with D possibly TRBD1 on 6 matching bases. The V end lost 6 bases, the J end lost 4 bases, and 18 bases lay between the germline ends. CDR1 is MNHNS and CDR2 is SASEGT in the germline V gene. This CDR3 contains 15 residues. The CDR3 here is CASRKQGTGLYGYTF. For the CDR3, the DNA is TGTGCCAGCAGAAAACAGGGTACGGGGCTCTATGGCTACACCTTC.

V and J are TRBV6-5 and TRBJ1-1; D gene ambiguous. Germline V CDR1 and CDR2: MNHEY, SVGAGI. The CDR3 is 11 amino acids. V lost 7 bases to trimming and J lost 1 base, with 4 bases between them. The CDR3 nucleotides are TGTGCCAGCATAGAGAACACTGAAGCTTTCTTT. As protein: CASIENTEAFF.

About this clone: Within the sample, other DNA sequences also encode this same CDR3. The chain uses TRBV6-5 and TRBJ2-3; 12 bases line up with TRBD1. The V and J ends lost 8 bases and 3 bases, in that order; junction bases with no gene match: 3. This CDR3 has 14 residues. CDR1 is MNHEY and CDR2 is SVGAGI in the germline V gene. As DNA, the CDR3 is TGTGCCAGCCGGGACAGGGGGCGTACAGATACGCAGTATTTT. Amino acid sequence: CASRDRGRTDTQYF.

The CDR3 DNA is TGTGCCAGCAGTTACGGCCTCATGAACACTGAAGCTTTCTTT. This codes for CASSYGLMNTEAFF. The V and J genes are TRBV6-5 and TRBJ1-1; no definite D call. This CDR3 comprises 14 residues. Trimming removed 2 bases at V and 0 bases at J, with 7 bases between. Per the germline V gene, CDR1 is MNHEY and CDR2 is SVGAGI.

This clone has only one observation. This sequence joins TRBV6-5 and TRBJ2-3; D ambiguous. CDR3 length equals 13 residues. V was clipped by 2 bases and J by 3 bases, with 6 bases between them. The germline CDR1 and CDR2 sequences are MNHEY and SVGAGI. As DNA, the CDR3 is TGTGCCAGCAGTTACGGAGTAACAGATACGCAGTATTTT. This translates into CASSYGVTDTQYF.

CDR3 residues: CATSRERTHVGADEQYF. The CDR3 DNA follows: TGTGCCACCAGCAGAGAACGAACTCATGTGGGGGCGGACGAGCAGTACTTC. The chain carries TRBV15 and TRBJ2-7; TRBD1 is a possible D gene (6 bases). The V end was cut by 0 bases, the J end by 5 bases, with 20 bases between. This CDR3 region has 17 residues. CDR1 and CDR2 (germline): LNHNV, YYDKDF (reference sequence). Complete variable domain (other parts from reference TRBV15 and TRBJ2-7): DAMVIQNPRYQVTQFGKPVTLSCSQTLNHNVMYWYQQKSSQAPKLLFHYYDKDFNNEADTPDNFQSRRPNTSFCFLDIRSPGLGDTAMYLCATSRERTHVGADEQYFGPGTRLTVT.

This chain links TRBV7-9 with TRBJ2-5, with 9 bases identical to TRBD2. CDR3 length: 18 residues. The germline V gene encodes CDR1 SEHNR and CDR2 FQNEAQ (reference sequence). Trimming removed 0 bases from V and 4 bases from J; junction bases left unmatched: 12. CDR3 sequence (DNA): TGTGCCAGCAGCTTAGCTAGATTTGGCGGGAGGGATCCAGAGACCCAGTACTTC. Amino acids: CASSLARFGGRDPETQYF.

This clone was found once. The chain combines TRBV29-1 with TRBJ1-1, with D tentatively TRBD1 (6 bases). V lost 4 bases and J lost 13, with 22 bases in between. CDR1 is SQVTM, CDR2 ANQGSEA, per germline. CDR3 length equals 13 residues. The CDR3 nucleotides are TGCAGCGTTGTAGAGGGGGGGTCAGGGATGGTTTTCTTT. It specifies CSVVEGGSGMVFF.